This T cell receptor beta chain appears in the sequencing data of a study of blood T cells in healthy people across ages. The CDR3 extends over 16 amino acids. CDR1 and CDR2 from the germline V gene are ENHRY and SYGVKD. V lost 4 bases and J lost 8; bases outside the gene matches: 11. The study, taken as a whole, reports: The authors considered diversity estimates from one million T cells to be underestimates.

With a J-beta primer mix and a sample-barcoded 5' primer, a second PCR ran 7 to 11 cycles. From the 5' RACE reads, TCRdb called clonotypes with MiXCR, one entry per CDR3 protein. The sample yields about 670,000 distinct CDR3 sequences, less than 45% seen once. Points on this clonotype: Its antigen is undetermined.

The V call is TRBV10-3, the J call TRBJ2-2; the match to TRBD1 covers 9 bases. The sample comprised blood. The clonotype comes from an elderly man in good health. This CDR3 reads CAISAGTGPQAGELFF. CDR3 bases: TGTGCCATCAGTGCTGGGACAGGGCCTCAGGCAGGGGAGCTGTTTTTT.